The 27 T cell receptor beta chains below were found in one sample sequenced in a study of blood T cells in healthy people across ages. The second PCR ran about 6 to 12 cycles with a sample-barcoded 5' primer and J-beta primers. Via MiXCR, TCRdb re-called the 5' RACE reads, giving one row per CDR3 protein. The sample has some 790,000 distinct CDR3 sequences, roughly 26% seen once; the top ten hold roughly 17%. Source material: blood. All receptors derive from a woman of 80 years or more in good health.

This chain links TRBV30 with TRBJ1-5; D is perhaps TRBD1 (5 bases). Germline CDR1 and CDR2: GTSNPN and SVGIG (reference sequence). The length of the CDR3 is 13 residues. The V end was cut by 2 bases, the J end by 6 bases, with 11 bases between. CDR3 in DNA: TGTGCCTGGAGTTCGGTAGGGGCTCAGCCCCAGCATTTT. Translated, it gives CAWSSVGAQPQHF.

This chain joins TRBV30 and TRBJ1-1, with D unclear. Trimming pared 2 bases from V and 8 bases from J, leaving 9 bases between. The CDR3 extends over 11 amino acids. Germline V gives CDR1 GTSNPN, CDR2 SVGIG (reference sequence). CDR3 protein: CAWSLTDEAFF. The CDR3 DNA reads as TGTGCCTGGAGTCTAACAGACGAAGCTTTCTTT.

The chain uses TRBV29-1 and TRBJ1-3; D is uncertain. V was clipped by 1 base and J by 3 bases, with 4 bases between them. The CDR3 extends over 12 amino acids. Germline loops: CDR1 SQVTM, CDR2 ANQGSEA. The CDR3 sequence is CSVEGNGNTIYF. DNA of the CDR3: TGCAGCGTTGAAGGGAATGGAAACACCATATATTTT.

This clonotype was observed a handful of times. The chain recombines TRBV20-1 with TRBJ2-2; 9 nucleotides line up with TRBD1. The germline V gene has CDR1 DFQATT and CDR2 SNEGSKA (reference sequence). With V trimmed by 5 bases and J by 5 bases, 3 bases remained unmatched. The CDR3 is 13 residues long. CDR3 protein: CSAGDRATGELFF. CDR3 in DNA: TGCAGTGCTGGGGACAGGGCGACCGGGGAGCTGTTTTTT.

V and J are TRBV5-6 and TRBJ1-6; D is unresolved. Trimming removed 4 bases at V and 7 bases at J, with 12 bases between. CDR1 and CDR2 (germline): SGHDT, YYEEEE. The CDR3 has 14 residues. CDR3 region: CASSPIYGNSPLHF. CDR3 nucleotides: TGTGCCAGCAGCCCAATCTACGGGAATTCACCCCTCCACTTT.

With regard to this clonotype: Just one base apart from a much larger clone, this may be a read error. The chain recombines TRBV20-1 with TRBJ2-4, with D perhaps matching TRBD1 (7 bases). The CDR3 is made up of 12 amino acids. Germline-derived CDR1 and CDR2 are DFQATT and SNEGSKA (reference sequence). Trimming shortened V by 4 bases and J by 12 bases, and 16 bases separated the two germline ends. The CDR3 region is CSATQTGEDQYF. In DNA form, the CDR3 reads TGCAGTGCTACTCAAACAGGGGAGGATCAGTACTTC.

The table lists this clonotype with many counts. For the CDR3, the DNA is TGTGCCAGCAGCCCAGATTCCCCACCGTTGGATACGCAGTATTTT. Translated, it gives CASSPDSPPLDTQYF. This chain connects TRBV7-9 to TRBJ2-3; D ambiguous. V gave up 5 bases and J gave up 6 bases, with 18 bases separating them. The CDR3 has 15 residues. CDR1 and CDR2 from the germline V gene are SEHNR and FQNEAQ (reference sequence).

This clonotype showed up just once. The chain links TRBV7-2 to TRBJ2-1, with D perhaps TRBD2 (7 bases). The V end lost 3 bases, the J end lost 7 bases, and 16 bases lay between the germline ends. This CDR3 spans 15 amino acids. Germline CDR1 is SGHTA and CDR2 is FQGNSA. The CDR3 is CASSLIGGGLNEQFF. The CDR3 DNA is TGTGCCAGCAGCTTGATAGGGGGGGGGCTTAATGAGCAGTTCTTC.

This clonotype was counted many times. The chain joins TRBV3-1 to TRBJ2-3; D gene unclear. CDR1 and CDR2 from the germline V gene are LGHDT and YNNKEL (reference sequence). The CDR3 runs 13 residues. The ends were cut back, 3 bases at V and 6 bases at J, with 10 bases in the middle. The CDR3 DNA reads TGTGCCAGCAGCCAGGTTCCCAAGGATACGCAGTATTTT. This translates into CASSQVPKDTQYF.

This chain connects TRBV6-2 or TRBV6-3 to TRBJ1-1; 8 positions match TRBD1. The CDR3 is made up of 12 amino acids. Germline-derived CDR1 and CDR2 are MNHEY and SVGEGT. V was pared by 2 bases and J by 12 bases, with 5 bases of the junction left unmatched. The CDR3 loop is CASSYQGAAPFF. In DNA form, the CDR3 reads TGTGCCAGCAGTTACCAGGGGGCGGCGCCTTTCTTT.

This clonotype was recorded many times. The chain carries TRBV5-1 and TRBJ2-7; 7 bases are shared with TRBD1. CDR1 is SGHRS, CDR2 YFSETQ, per germline. V was clipped by 0 bases and J by 3 bases; unmatched bases: 6. The CDR3 covers 15 residues. The chain's CDR3 is CASSLVPTGNYEQYF. The CDR3 bases are TGCGCCAGCAGCTTGGTCCCGACAGGGAACTACGAGCAGTACTTC.

This clonotype was seen repeatedly, ten times or more. The rearrangement links TRBV18 to TRBJ2-7; D is perhaps TRBD2 (5 bases). V was trimmed by 0 bases and J by 4 bases, leaving 10 bases between them. The germline V gene has CDR1 KGHSH and CDR2 LQKENI. The CDR3 extends over 14 amino acids. CDR3 loop: CASSPPNPGYEQYF. In DNA form, the CDR3 reads TGTGCCAGCTCACCACCGAACCCGGGATACGAGCAGTACTTC.

This clonotype was observed a single time. The chain has TRBV7-9 and TRBJ2-1; TRBD2 matches at 12 bases. The J call may be mistaken, given a closer DNA end match to TRBJ2-7. CDR1 and CDR2 from the germline V gene are SEHNR and FQNEAQ (reference sequence). The CDR3 runs to 17 residues. DNA of the CDR3: TGTGCCAGCAGCCCCCTTTCAGGGACTAGCGGGTACAATGAGCAGTACTTC. It codes for CASSPLSGTSGYNEQYF.

This sequence joins TRBV12-3 or TRBV12-4 and TRBJ2-3; TRBD1 or TRBD2 may be the D gene (7 bases each). Trimming removed 5 bases from V and 11 bases from J, with 23 bases in between. The CDR3 runs 15 residues. In DNA form, the CDR3 reads TGTGCCAGCAGTCGCGTCAGGGGGGGGTCAGATGTGCAGTATTTT. Translation: CASSRVRGGSDVQYF.

This clonotype was observed at least ten times. This chain joins TRBV20-1 and TRBJ1-5; D is ambiguous. V was shortened by 6 bases and J by 0 bases, with 12 bases between the two germline ends. The germline gives CDR1 DFQATT, CDR2 SNEGSKA (reference sequence). This CDR3 contains 14 residues. The CDR3 region is CSAVAVNSNQPQHF. CDR3 coding DNA: TGCAGTGCCGTTGCGGTTAATAGCAATCAGCCCCAGCATTTT.

This clonotype was counted once. This rearrangement joins TRBV5-1 to TRBJ2-5, with D possibly being TRBD1 or TRBD2 (5 bases each). Trimming left V 4 bases short and J 11 bases short, with 21 bases between. The CDR3 loop spans 14 amino acids. Germline loops: CDR1 SGHRS, CDR2 YFSETQ. In DNA, the CDR3 is TGCGCCAGCAGCCGGGACCAGGGTGGAAATGAGCAGTACTTC. Translated: CASSRDQGGNEQYF.

This clonotype has only a few counts. A much larger clone lies a single base off, so this may be a read error. The chain is built from TRBV7-2 and TRBJ1-2; the D gene is possibly TRBD1 (5 bases). The V gene lost 5 bases and the J gene lost 7 bases, with 11 bases spanning the gap. The CDR3 length is 12 residues. CDR1 is SGHTA, CDR2 FQGNSA, per germline. The CDR3 DNA is TGTGCCAGCAGCCCCACAAGGGGTGGCTACACCTTC. The encoded protein is CASSPTRGGYTF.

In its sample, this clonotype was seen many times. The chain uses TRBV29-1 and TRBJ2-1; 7 nucleotides agree with TRBD1. Germline V gene data show CDR1 as SQVTM and CDR2 as ANQGSEA. Trimming at V came to 2 bases and at J to 4 bases, leaving 2 bases not matched to a gene. The CDR3 spans 13 residues. As DNA, the CDR3 is TGCAGCGTTGAAAGGGACAGTTACAATGAGCAGTTCTTC. Protein sequence: CSVERDSYNEQFF.

This clonotype was found many times. J is TRBJ2-7 and V is TRBV18; 11 bases line up with TRBD1. J gave up 5 bases and V 6 bases, and 9 bases lay outside the gene matches. CDR3 length equals 15 residues. The germline gives CDR1 KGHSH, CDR2 LQKENI. CDR3 region: CASSEGGQGVDEQYF. CDR3 nucleotides: TGTGCCAGCTCCGAAGGGGGACAGGGGGTCGACGAGCAGTACTTC.

The V and J genes are TRBV7-6 and TRBJ1-1; D is unclear. The germline V gene has CDR1 SGHVS and CDR2 FNYEAQ. The CDR3 totals 13 residues. V lost 4 bases, J lost 4 bases, and 10 bases lay in between. CDR3 protein: CASSSGVLTEAFF. DNA for the CDR3: TGTGCCAGCAGCTCTGGGGTTCTCACTGAAGCTTTCTTT.

This clonotype was seen many times. This chain's CDR3 is CASSPRTGSSYNEQFF. The CDR3 coding sequence is TGTGCCAGCAGTCCGAGGACAGGGTCGTCCTACAATGAGCAGTTCTTC. The V and J genes are TRBV27 and TRBJ2-1; 8 bases map to TRBD1. The CDR3 spans 16 residues. J gave up 1 base and V 5 bases, and 7 bases lay outside the gene matches. The germline V gene encodes CDR1 MNHEY and CDR2 SMNVEV (reference sequence).

The chain employs TRBV5-6 and TRBJ2-7; tentative D call: TRBD1 (5 bases). From germline, CDR1 is SGHDT and CDR2 YYEEEE. The CDR3 is 16 amino acids. V lost 8 bases, J lost 1 base, and 22 bases lay in between. The CDR3 loop is CASSRVGQRVSYEQYF. The CDR3 region has the DNA TGTGCCAGTAGCCGGGTGGGGCAGCGCGTTTCCTACGAGCAGTACTTC.

This clonotype was counted only a few times. The rearrangement links TRBV20-1 to TRBJ2-7; no reliable D call. The ends were cut back, 6 bases at V and 1 base at J, with 16 bases in the middle. The CDR3 totals 14 residues. CDR1 and CDR2 from the germline V gene are DFQATT and SNEGSKA (reference sequence). CDR3 coding DNA: TGCAGTGCCACGATTGGAGCCTCTTCCTACGAGCAGTACTTC. Translated: CSATIGASSYEQYF.

A remark on this clonotype: A read error may be the cause here, since a much bigger clone is one base away. The chain joins TRBV6-2 or TRBV6-3 to TRBJ2-1, with 7 bases that match TRBD2. Germline CDR1 reads MNHEY; CDR2 reads SVGEGT. Trimming cost V 8 bases and J 5 bases; bases outside gene matches: 12. CDR3 length: 15 residues. CDR3 nucleotide sequence: TGTGCCAGCGATAGACCGGGACTACCACACAATGAGCAGTTCTTC. This translates into CASDRPGLPHNEQFF.

As DNA, the CDR3 is TGTGCCAGCAGCTTAGCGGCTAGCGGGGGGGCCGAGGAGCAGTACTTC. Amino acids: CASSLAASGGAEEQYF. This chain connects TRBV11-2 to TRBJ2-5, with 12 positions matching TRBD2. The V gene end was trimmed by 1 base and the J gene end by 11 bases; junction bases not matched to a gene: 11. Germline CDR1 SGHAT, CDR2 FQNNGV. The CDR3 is 16 residues long.

The gene calls are TRBV3-1 and TRBJ2-5; possible D gene TRBD2, 5 bases. V lost 10 bases to trimming and J lost 5 bases, with 14 bases between them. From germline, CDR1 is LGHDT and CDR2 YNNKEL (reference sequence). The CDR3 is made up of 12 amino acids. This chain's CDR3 is CATAGVRETQYF. DNA for the CDR3: TGTGCCACGGCCGGGGTTCGGGAGACCCAGTACTTC.

In this sample, this clonotype turned up many times. The CDR3 reads CATSDLQQNYGYTF. The DNA of the CDR3 is TGTGCCACCAGTGATTTGCAACAGAACTATGGCTACACCTTC. This rearrangement joins TRBV24-1 to TRBJ1-2, with D hard to call. The CDR3 consists of 14 residues. In germline, CDR1 is KGHDR, CDR2 SFDVKD. V shed 0 bases and J shed 2 bases, with 6 bases lying between them.